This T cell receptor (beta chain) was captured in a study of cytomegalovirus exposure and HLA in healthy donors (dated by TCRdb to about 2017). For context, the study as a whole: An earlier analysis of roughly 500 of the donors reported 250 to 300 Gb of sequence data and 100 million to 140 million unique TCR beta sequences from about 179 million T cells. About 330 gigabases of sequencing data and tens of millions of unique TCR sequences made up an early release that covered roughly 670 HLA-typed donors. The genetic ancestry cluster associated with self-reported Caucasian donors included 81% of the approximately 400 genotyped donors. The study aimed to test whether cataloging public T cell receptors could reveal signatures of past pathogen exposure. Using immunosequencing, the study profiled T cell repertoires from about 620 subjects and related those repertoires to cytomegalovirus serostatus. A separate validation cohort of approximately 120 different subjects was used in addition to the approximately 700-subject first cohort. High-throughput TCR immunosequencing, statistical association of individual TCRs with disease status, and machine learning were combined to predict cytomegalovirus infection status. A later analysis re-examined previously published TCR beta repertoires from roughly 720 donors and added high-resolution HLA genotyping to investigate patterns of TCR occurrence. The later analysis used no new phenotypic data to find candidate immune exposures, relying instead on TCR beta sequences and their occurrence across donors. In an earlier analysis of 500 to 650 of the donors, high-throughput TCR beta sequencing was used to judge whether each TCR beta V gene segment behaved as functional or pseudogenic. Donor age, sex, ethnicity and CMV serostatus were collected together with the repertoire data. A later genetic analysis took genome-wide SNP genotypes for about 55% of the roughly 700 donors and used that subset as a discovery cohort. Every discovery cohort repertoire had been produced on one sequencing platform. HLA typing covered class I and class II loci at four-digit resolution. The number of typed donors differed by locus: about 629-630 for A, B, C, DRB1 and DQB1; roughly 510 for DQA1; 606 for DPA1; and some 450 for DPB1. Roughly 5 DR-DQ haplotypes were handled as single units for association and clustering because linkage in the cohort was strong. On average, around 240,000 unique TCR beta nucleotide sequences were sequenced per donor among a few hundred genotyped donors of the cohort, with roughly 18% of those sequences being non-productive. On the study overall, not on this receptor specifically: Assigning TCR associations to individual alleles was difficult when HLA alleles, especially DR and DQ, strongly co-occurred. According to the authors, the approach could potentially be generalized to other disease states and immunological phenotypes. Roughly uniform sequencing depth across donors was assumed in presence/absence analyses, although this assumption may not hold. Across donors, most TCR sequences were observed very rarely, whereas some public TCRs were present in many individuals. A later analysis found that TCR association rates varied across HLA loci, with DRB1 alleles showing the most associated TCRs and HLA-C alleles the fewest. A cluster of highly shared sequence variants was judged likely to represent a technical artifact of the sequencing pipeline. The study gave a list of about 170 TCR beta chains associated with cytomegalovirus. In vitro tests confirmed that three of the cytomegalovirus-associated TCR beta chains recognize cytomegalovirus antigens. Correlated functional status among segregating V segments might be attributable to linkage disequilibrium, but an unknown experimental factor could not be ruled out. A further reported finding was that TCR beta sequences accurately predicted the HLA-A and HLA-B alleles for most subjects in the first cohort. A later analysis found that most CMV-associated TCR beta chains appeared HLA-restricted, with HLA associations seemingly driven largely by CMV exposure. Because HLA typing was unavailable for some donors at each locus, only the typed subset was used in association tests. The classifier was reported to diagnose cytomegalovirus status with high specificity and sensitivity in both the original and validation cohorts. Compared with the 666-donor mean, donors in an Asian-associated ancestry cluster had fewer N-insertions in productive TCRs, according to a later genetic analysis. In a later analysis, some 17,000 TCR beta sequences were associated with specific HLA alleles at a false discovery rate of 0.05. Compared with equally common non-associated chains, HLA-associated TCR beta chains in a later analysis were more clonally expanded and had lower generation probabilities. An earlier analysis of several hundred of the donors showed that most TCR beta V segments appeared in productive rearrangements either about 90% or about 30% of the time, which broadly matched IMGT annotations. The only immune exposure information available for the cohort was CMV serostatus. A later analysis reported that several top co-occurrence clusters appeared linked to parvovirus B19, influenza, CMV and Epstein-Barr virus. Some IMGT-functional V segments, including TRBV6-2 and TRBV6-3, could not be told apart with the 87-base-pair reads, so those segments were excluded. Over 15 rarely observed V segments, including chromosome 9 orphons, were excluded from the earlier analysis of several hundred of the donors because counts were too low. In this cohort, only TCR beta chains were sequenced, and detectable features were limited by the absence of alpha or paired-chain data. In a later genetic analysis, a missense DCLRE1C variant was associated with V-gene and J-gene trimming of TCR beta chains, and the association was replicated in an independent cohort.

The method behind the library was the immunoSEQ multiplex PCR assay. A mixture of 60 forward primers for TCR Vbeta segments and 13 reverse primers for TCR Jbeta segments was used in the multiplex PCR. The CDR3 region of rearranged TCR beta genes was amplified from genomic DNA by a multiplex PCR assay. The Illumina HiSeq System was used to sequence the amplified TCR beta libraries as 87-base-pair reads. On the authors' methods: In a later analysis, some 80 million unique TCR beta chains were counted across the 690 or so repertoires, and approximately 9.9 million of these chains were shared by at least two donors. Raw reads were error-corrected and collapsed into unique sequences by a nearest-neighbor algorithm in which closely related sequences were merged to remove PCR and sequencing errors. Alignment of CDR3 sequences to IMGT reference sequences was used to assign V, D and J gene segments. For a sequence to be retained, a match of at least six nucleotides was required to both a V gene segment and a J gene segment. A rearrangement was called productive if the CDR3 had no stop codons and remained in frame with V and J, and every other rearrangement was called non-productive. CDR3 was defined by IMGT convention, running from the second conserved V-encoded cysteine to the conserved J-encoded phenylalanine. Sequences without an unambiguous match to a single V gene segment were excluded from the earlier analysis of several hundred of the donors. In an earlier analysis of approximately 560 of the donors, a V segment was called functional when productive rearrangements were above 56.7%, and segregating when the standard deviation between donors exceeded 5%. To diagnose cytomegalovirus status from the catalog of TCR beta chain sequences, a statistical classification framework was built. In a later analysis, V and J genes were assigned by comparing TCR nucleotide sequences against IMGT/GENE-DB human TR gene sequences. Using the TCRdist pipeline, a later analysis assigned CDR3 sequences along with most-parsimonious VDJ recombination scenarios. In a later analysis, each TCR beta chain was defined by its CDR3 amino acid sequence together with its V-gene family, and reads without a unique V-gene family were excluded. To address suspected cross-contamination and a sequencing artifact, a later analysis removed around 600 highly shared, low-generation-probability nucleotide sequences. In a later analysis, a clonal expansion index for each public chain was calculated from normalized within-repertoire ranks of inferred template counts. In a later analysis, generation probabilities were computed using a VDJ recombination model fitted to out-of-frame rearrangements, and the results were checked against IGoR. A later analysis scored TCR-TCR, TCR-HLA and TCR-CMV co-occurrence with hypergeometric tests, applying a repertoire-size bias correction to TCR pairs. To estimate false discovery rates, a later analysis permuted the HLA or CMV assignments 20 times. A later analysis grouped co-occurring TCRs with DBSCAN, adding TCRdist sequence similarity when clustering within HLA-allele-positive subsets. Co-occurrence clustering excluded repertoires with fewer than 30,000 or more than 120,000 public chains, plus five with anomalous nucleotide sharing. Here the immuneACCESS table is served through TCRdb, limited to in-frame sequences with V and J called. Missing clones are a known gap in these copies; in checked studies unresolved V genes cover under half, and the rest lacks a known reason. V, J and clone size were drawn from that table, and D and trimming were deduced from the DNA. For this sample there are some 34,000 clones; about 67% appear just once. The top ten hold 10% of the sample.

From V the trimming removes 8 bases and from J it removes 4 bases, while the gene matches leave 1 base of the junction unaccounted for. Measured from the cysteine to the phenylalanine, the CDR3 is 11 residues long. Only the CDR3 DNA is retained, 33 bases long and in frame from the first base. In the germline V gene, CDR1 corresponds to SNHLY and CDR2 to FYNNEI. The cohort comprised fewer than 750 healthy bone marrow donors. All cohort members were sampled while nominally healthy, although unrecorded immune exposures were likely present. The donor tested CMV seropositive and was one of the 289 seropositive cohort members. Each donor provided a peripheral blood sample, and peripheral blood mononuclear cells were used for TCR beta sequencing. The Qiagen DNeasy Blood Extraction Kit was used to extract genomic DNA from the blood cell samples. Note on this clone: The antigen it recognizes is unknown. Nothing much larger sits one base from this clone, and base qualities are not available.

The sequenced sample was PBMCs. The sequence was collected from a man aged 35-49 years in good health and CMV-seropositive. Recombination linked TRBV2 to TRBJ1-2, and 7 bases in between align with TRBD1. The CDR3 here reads CASGTVYGYTF. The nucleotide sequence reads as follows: TGTGCCAGCGGGACAGTCTATGGCTACACCTTC. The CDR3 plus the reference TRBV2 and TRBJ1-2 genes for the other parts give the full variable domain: EPEVTQTPSHQVTQMGQEVILRCVPISNHLYFYWYRQILGQKVEFLVSFYNNEISEKSEIFDDQFSVERPDGSNFTLKIRSTKLEDSAMYFCASGTVYGYTFGSGTRLTVV.